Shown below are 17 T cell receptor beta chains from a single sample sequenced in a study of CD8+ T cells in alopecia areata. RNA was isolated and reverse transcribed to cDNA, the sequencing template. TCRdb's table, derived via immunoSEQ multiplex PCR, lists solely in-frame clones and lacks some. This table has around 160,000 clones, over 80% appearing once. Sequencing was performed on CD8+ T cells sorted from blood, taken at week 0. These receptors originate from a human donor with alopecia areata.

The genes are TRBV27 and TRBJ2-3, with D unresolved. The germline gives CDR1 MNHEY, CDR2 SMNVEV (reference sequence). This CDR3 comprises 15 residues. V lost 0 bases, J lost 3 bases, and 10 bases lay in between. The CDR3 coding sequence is TGTGCCAGCAGTTTATCGAATTGGGAAACAGATACGCAGTATTTT. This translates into CASSLSNWETDTQYF.

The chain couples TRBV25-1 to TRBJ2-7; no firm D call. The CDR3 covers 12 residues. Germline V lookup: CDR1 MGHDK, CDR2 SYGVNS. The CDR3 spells CASGYSSYEQYF. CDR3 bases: TGTGCTAGTGGTTACAGCTCCTACGAGCAGTACTTC.

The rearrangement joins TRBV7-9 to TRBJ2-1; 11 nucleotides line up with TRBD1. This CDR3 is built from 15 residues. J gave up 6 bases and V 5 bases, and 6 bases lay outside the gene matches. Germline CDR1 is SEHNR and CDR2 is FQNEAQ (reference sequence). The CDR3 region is CASSPGQGARNEQFF. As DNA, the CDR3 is TGTGCCAGCAGCCCTGGACAGGGGGCCCGCAATGAGCAGTTCTTC. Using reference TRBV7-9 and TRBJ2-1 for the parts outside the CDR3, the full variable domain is DTGVSQNPRHKITKRGQNVTFRCDPISEHNRLYWYRQTLGQGPEFLTYFQNEAQLEKSRLLSDRFSAERPKGSFSTLEIQRTEQGDSAMYLCASSPGQGARNEQFFGPGTRLTVL.

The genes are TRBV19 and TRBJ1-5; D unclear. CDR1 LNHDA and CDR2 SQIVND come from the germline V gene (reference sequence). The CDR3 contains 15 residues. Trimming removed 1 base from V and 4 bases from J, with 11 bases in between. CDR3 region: CASSIVREINQPQHF. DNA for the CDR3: TGTGCCAGTAGTATAGTGAGGGAAATTAATCAGCCCCAGCATTTT. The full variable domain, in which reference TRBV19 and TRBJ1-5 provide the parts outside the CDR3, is DGGITQSPKYLFRKEGQNVTLSCEQNLNHDAMYWYRQDPGQGLRLIYYSQIVNDFQKGDIAEGYSVSREKKESFPLTVTSAQKNPTAFYLCASSIVREINQPQHFGDGTRLSIL.

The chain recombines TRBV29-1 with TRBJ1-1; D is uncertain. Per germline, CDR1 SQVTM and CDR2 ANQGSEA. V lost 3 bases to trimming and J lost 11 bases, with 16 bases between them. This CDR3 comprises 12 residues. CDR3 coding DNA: TGCAGCGTTGATACCGACAAAGCCGGGGCTTTCTTT. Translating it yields CSVDTDKAGAFF.

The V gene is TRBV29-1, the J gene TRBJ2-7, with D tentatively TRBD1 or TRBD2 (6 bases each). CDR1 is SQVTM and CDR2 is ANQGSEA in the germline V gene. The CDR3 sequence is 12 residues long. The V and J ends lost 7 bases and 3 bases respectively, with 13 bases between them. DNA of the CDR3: TGCAGCGCGGAGGGGGGAAACTACGAGCAGTACTTC. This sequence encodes CSAEGGNYEQYF.

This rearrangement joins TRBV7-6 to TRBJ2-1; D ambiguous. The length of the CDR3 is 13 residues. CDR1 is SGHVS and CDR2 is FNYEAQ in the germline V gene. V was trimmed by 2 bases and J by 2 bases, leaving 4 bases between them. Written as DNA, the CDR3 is TGTGCCAGCAGCTTATACCCCTACAATGAGCAGTTCTTC. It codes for CASSLYPYNEQFF. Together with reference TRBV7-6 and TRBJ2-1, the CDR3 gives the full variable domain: GAGVSQSPRYKVTKRGQDVALRCDPISGHVSLYWYRQALGQGPEFLTYFNYEAQQDKSGLPNDRFSAERPEGSISTLTIQRTEQRDSAMYRCASSLYPYNEQFFGPGTRLTVL.

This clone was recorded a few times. DNA for the CDR3: TGTGCCAGCAGCCGGGGACAGGGTTTTGGAAACACCATATATTTT. Translation: CASSRGQGFGNTIYF. The chain employs TRBV7-3 and TRBJ1-3, with 9 bases fitting TRBD1. V was clipped by 5 bases and J by 3 bases; unmatched bases: 5. This CDR3 is 15 amino acids long. From germline, CDR1 is SGHTA and CDR2 FQGTGA. The variable domain in full, completed from reference TRBV7-3 and TRBJ1-3, reads GAGVSQTPSNKVTEKGKYVELRCDPISGHTALYWYRQSLGQGPEFLIYFQGTGAADDSGLPNDRFFAVRPEGSVSTLKIQRTERGDSAVYLCASSRGQGFGNTIYFGEGSWLTVV.

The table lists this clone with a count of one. The CDR3 spells CASSVVGSTGELFF. Here the CDR3 DNA reads TGTGCCAGCAGCGTAGTGGGCTCCACCGGGGAGCTGTTTTTT. The J gene is TRBJ2-2, the V gene TRBV9; D ambiguous. The V and J ends lost 0 bases and 4 bases respectively, with 7 bases between them. The CDR3 loop spans 14 amino acids. The V gene's germline CDR1 is SGDLS and CDR2 YYNGEE.

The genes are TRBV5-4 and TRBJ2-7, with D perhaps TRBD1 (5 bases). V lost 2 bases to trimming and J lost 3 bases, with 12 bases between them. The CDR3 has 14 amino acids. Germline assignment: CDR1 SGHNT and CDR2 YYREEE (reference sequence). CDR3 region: CASSFGRDDYEQYF. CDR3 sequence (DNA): TGTGCCAGCAGCTTTGGCAGGGATGACTACGAGCAGTACTTC.

The CDR3 spells CASSFGTSGRVYEQFF. DNA for the CDR3: TGTGCCAGCAGCTTTGGGACTAGCGGGAGGGTCTATGAGCAGTTCTTC. The chain employs TRBV11-2 and TRBJ2-1; 16 bases are shared with TRBD2. There are 16 residues in the CDR3. Germline-derived CDR1 and CDR2 are SGHAT and FQNNGV. V lost 3 bases, J lost 8 bases, and 4 bases stayed unmatched.

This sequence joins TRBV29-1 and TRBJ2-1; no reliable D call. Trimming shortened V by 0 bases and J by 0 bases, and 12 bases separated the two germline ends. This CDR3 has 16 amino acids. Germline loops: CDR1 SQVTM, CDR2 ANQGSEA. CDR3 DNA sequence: TGCAGCGTTGAAGATCTAGGAGACACCTCCTACAATGAGCAGTTCTTC. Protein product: CSVEDLGDTSYNEQFF.

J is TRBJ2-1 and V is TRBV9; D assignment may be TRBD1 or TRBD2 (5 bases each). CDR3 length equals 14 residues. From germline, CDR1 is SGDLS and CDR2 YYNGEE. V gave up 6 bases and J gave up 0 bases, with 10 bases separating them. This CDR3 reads CASNRDLSYNEQFF. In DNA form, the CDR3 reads TGTGCCAGCAATAGGGACCTCTCCTACAATGAGCAGTTCTTC.

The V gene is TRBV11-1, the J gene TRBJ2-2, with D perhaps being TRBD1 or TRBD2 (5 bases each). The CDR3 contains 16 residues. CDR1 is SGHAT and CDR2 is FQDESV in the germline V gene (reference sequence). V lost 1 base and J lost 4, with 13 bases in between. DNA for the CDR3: TGTGCCAGCAGCTTAGAGGGACGCTATTTCACCGGGGAGCTGTTTTTT. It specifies CASSLEGRYFTGELFF.

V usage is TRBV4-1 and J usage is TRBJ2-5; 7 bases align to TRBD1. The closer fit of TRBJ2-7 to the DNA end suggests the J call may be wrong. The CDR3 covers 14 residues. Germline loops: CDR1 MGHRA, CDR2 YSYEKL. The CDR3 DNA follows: TGCGCCAGCAGCTTGACAGGGATTGTCCACGAGCAGTACTTC. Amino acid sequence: CASSLTGIVHEQYF.

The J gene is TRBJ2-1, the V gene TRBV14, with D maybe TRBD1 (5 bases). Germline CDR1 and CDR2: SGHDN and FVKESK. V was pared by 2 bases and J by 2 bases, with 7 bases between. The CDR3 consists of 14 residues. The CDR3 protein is CASSQQGTYNEQFF. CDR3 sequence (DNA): TGTGCCAGCAGCCAACAGGGAACCTACAATGAGCAGTTCTTC.

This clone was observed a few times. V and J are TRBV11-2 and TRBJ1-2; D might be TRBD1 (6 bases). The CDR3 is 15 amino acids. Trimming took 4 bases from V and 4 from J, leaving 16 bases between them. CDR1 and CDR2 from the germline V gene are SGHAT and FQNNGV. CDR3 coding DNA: TGTGCCAGCAGCTGGGGTGGGGGCAGCCCCTATGGCTACACCTTC. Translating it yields CASSWGGGSPYGYTF.